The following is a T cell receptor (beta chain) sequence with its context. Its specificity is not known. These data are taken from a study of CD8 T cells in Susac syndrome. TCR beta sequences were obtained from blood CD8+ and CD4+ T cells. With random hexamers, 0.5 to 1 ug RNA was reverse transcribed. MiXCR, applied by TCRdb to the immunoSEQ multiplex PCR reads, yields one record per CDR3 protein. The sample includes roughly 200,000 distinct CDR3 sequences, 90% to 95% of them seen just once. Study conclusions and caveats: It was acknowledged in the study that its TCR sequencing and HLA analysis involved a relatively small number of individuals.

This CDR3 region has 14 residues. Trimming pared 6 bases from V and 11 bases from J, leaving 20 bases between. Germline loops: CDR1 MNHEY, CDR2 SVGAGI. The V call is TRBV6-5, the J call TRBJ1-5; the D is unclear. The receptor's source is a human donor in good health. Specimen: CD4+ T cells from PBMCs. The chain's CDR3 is CASSPLGRDESQHF. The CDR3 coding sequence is TGTGCCAGCAGCCCCCTGGGGAGGGATGAGTCCCAGCATTTT.